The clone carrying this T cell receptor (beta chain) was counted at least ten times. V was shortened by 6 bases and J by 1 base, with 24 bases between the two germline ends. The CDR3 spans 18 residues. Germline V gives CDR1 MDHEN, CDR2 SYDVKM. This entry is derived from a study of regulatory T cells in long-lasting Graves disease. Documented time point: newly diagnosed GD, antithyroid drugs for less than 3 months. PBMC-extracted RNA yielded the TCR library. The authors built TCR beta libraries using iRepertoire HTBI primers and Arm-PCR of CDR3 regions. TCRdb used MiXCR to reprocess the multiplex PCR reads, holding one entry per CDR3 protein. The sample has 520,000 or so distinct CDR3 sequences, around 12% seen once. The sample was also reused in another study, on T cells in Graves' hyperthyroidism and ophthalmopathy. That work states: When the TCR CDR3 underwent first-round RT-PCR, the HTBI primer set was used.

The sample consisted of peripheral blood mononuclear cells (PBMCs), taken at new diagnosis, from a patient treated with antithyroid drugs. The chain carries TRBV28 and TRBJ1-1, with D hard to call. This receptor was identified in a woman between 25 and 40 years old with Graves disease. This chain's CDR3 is CASRFTYRAGQRNTEAFF. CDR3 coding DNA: TGTGCCAGCAGATTTACCTACCGGGCTGGGCAGCGGAACACTGAAGCTTTCTTT.